This entry is about one T cell receptor beta chain. The data were obtained in a study of blood T cell repertoires in COVID-19. There are 15 residues in the CDR3. Trimming stripped 0 bases from V and 3 bases from J, with 9 bases between. Germline V lookup: CDR1 MNHNS, CDR2 SASEGT. Sequencing was performed with immunoSEQ multiplex PCR; in TCRdb, only in-frame clones are kept and a portion is missing. The sample holds 150,000 or so clones, approximately 87% seen once. Sequences were obtained from peripheral blood. The chain has TRBV6-1 and TRBJ1-3, with D hard to call. The clonotype comes from a woman between 65 and 79 years old with acute or convalescent COVID-19. The CDR3 here is CASSEAGGLGNTIYF. In DNA, the CDR3 is TGTGCCAGCAGTGAAGCCGGAGGGCTTGGAAACACCATATATTTT.